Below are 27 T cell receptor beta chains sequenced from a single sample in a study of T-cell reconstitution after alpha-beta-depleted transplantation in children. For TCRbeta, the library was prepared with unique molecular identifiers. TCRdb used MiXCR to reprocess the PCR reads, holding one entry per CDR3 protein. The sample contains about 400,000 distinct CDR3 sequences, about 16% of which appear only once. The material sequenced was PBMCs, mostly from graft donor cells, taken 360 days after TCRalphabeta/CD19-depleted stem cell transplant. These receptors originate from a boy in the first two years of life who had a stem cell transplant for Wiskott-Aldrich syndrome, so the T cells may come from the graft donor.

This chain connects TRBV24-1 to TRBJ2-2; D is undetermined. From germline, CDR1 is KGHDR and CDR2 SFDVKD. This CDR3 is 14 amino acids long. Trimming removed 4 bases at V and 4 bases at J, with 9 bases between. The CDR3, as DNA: TGTGCCACCAGTGAGCCGGGTGCCACCGGGGAGCTGTTTTTT. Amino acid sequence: CATSEPGATGELFF.

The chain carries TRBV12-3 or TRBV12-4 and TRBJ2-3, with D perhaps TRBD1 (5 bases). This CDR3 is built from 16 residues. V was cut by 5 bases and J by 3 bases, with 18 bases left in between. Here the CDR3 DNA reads TGTGCCAGCAGTCCGTTCAGGGTATGGAATACAGATACGCAGTATTTT. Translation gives CASSPFRVWNTDTQYF.

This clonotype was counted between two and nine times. CDR3 residues: CASSLGVGPDRGSYNEQFF. The CDR3 DNA reads TGTGCCAGCAGCTTAGGTGTCGGTCCCGACAGGGGAAGCTACAATGAGCAGTTCTTC. This chain links TRBV11-2 with TRBJ2-1; 8 bases agree with TRBD1. J lost 3 bases, V lost 1 base, and 14 bases had no gene match. Germline V lookup: CDR1 SGHAT, CDR2 FQNNGV. The CDR3 covers 19 residues. Using reference TRBV11-2 and TRBJ2-1 for the parts outside the CDR3, the full variable domain is EAGVAQSPRYKIIEKRQSVAFWCNPISGHATLYWYQQILGQGPKLLIQFQNNGVVDDSQLPKDRFSAERLKGVDSTLKIQPAKLEDSAVYLCASSLGVGPDRGSYNEQFFGPGTRLTVL.

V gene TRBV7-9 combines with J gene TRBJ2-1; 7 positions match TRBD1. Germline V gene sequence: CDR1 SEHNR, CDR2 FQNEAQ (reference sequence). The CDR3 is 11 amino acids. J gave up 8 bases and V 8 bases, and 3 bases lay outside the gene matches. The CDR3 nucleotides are TGTGCCAGCGGTGGGACAGATGAGCAGTTCTTC. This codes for CASGGTDEQFF.

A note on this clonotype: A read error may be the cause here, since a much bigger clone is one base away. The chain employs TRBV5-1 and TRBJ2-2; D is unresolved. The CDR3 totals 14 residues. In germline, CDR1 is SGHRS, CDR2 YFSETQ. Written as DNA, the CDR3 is TGCGCCAGCAGCTTGGGCAGGAACACCAGGGAGCTGTTTTTT. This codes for CASSLGRNTRELFF.

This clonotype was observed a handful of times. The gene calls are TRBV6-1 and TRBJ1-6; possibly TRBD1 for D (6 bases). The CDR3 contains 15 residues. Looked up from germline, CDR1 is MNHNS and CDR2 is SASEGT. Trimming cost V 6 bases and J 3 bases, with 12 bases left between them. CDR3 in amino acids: CASRLQGIYNSPLHF. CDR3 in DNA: TGTGCCAGCAGACTACAGGGAATCTATAATTCACCCCTCCACTTT.

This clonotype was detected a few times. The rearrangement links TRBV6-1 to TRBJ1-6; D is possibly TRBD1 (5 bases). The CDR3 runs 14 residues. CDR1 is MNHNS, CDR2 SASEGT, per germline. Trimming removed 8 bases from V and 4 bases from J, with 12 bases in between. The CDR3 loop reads CASGEGLYNSPLHF. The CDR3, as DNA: TGTGCCAGCGGGGAGGGGTTGTATAATTCACCCCTCCACTTT.

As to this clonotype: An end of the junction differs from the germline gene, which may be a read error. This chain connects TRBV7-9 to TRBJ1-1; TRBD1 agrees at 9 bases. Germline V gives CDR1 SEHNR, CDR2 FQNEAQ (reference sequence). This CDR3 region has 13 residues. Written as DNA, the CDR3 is TGTTCCAGCAGCTTAGTACAGGGGGCGGAAGCTTTCTTT. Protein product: CSSSLVQGAEAFF.

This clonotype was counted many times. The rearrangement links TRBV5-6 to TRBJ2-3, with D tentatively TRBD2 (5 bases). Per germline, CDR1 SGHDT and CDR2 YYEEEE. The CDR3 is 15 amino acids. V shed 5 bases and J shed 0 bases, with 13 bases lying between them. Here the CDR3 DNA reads TGTGCCAGCAGTCACGCGGGCGCTAGCACAGATACGCAGTATTTT. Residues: CASSHAGASTDTQYF.

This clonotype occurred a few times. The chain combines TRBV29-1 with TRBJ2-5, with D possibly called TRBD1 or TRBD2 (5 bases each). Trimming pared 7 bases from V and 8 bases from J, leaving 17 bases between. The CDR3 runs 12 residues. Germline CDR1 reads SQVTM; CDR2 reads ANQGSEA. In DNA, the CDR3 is TGCAGCGCAACCGGGACCTTCACAACCCAGTACTTC. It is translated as CSATGTFTTQYF.

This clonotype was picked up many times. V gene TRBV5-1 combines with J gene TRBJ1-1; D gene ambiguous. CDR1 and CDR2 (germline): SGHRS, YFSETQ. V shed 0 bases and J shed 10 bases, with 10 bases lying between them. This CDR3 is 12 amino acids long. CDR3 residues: CASSLAGERAFF. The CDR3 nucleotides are TGCGCCAGCAGCTTGGCCGGGGAGAGAGCTTTCTTT.

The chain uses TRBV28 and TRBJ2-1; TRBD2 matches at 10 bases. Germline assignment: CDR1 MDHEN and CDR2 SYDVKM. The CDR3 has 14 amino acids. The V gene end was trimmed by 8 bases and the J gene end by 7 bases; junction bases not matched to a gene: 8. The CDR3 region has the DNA TGTGCCAGCTCAGCGGGAGGGCCTTTGAATGAGCAGTTCTTC. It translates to CASSAGGPLNEQFF.

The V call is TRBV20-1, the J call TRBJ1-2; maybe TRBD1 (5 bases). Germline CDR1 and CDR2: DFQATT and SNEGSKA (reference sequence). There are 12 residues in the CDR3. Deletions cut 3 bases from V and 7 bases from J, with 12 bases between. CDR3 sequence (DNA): TGCAGTGCTAGTGGGGGGACTGGTGGCTACACCTTC. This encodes CSASGGTGGYTF.

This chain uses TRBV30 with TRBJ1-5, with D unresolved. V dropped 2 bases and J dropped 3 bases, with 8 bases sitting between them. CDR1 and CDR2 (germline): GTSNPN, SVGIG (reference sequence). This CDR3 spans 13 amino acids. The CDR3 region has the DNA TGTGCCTGGAGTATACAGACCAATCAGCCCCAGCATTTT. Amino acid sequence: CAWSIQTNQPQHF.

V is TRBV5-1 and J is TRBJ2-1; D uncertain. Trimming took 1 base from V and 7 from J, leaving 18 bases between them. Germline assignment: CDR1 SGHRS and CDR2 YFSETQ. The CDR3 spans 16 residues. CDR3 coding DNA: TGCGCCAGCAGCTTGAGCCGACCCACTACGAGAAATGAGCAGTTCTTC. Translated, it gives CASSLSRPTTRNEQFF.

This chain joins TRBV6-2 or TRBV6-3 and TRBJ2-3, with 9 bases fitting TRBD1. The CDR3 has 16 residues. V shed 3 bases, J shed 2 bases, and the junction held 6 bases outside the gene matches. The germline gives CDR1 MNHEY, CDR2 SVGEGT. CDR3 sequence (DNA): TGTGCCAGCAGTTATTACGGGACAGGGAACACAGATACGCAGTATTTT. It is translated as CASSYYGTGNTDTQYF.

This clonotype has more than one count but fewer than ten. The CDR3 reads CSVEDSANEKLFF. DNA of the CDR3: TGCAGCGTTGAGGACAGCGCTAATGAAAAACTGTTTTTT. The chain has TRBV29-1 and TRBJ1-4, with D perhaps matching TRBD1 (6 bases). Trimming took 3 bases from V and 3 from J, leaving 8 bases between them. CDR1 SQVTM and CDR2 ANQGSEA come from the germline V gene. This CDR3 has 13 amino acids.

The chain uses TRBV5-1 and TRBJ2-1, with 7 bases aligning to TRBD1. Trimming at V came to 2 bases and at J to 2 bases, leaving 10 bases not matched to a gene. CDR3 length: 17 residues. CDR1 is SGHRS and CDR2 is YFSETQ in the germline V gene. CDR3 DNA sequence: TGCGCCAGCAGCTTAATCGGTTCTACAGGGGCCTACAATGAGCAGTTCTTC. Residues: CASSLIGSTGAYNEQFF.

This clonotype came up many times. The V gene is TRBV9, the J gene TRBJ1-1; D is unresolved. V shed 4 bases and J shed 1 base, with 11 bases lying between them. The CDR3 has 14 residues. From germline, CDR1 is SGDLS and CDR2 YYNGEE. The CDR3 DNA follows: TGTGCCAGCAGCCCGGGCCCCCCGAACACTGAAGCTTTCTTT. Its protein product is CASSPGPPNTEAFF. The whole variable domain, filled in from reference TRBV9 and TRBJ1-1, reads DSGVTQTPKHLITATGQRVTLRCSPRSGDLSVYWYQQSLDQGLQFLIQYYNGEERAKGNILERFSAQQFPDLHSELNLSSLELGDSALYFCASSPGPPNTEAFFGQGTRLTVV.

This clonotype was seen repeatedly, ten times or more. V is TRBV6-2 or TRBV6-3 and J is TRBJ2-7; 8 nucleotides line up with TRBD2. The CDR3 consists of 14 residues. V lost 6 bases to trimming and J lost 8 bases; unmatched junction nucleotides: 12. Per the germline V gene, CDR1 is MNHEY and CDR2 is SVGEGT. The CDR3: CASSLLGLDGKQYF. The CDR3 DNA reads TGTGCCAGCAGCCTATTGGGACTAGACGGGAAGCAGTACTTC.

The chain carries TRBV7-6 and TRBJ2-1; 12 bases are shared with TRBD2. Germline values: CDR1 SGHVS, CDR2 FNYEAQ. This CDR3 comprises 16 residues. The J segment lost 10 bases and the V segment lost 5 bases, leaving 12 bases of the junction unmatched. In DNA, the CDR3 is TGTGCCAGCAGCCTATGGACCGCTAGCGGGGGGGCCGAGCAGTTCTTC. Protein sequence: CASSLWTASGGAEQFF.

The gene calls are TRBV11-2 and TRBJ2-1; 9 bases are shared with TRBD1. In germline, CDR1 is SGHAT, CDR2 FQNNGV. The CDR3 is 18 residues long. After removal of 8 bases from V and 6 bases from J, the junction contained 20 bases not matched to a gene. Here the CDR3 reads CASATGGWQEGRSNEQFF. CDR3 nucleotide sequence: TGTGCCAGCGCGACAGGGGGTTGGCAAGAAGGGAGGTCCAATGAGCAGTTCTTC. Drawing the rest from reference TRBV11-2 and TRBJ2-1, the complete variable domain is EAGVAQSPRYKIIEKRQSVAFWCNPISGHATLYWYQQILGQGPKLLIQFQNNGVVDDSQLPKDRFSAERLKGVDSTLKIQPAKLEDSAVYLCASATGGWQEGRSNEQFFGPGTRLTVL.

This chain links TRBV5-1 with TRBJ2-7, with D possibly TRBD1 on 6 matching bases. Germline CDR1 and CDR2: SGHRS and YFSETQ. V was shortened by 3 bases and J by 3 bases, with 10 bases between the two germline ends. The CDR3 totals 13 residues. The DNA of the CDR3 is TGCGCCAGCAGCTCCGGGACAATCTACGAGCAGTACTTC. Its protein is CASSSGTIYEQYF.

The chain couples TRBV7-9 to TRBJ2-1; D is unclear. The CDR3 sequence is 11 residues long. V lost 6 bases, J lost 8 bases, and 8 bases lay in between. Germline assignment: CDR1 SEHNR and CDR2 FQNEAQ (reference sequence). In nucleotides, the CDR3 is TGTGCCAGCAGAAAGTGGGATGAGCAGTTCTTC. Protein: CASRKWDEQFF.

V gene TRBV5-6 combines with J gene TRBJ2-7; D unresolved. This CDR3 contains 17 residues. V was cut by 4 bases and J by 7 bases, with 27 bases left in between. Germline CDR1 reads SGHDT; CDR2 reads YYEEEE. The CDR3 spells CASSPRMRSRVTREQYF. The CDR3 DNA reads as TGTGCCAGCAGCCCCCGAATGAGGAGCCGGGTCACTCGGGAGCAGTACTTC.

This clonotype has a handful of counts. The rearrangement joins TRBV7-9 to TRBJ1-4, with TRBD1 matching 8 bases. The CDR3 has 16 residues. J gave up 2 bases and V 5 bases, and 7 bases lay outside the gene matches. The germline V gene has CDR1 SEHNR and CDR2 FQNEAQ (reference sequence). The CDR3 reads CASSRQGKTTNEKLFF. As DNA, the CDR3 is TGTGCCAGCAGCAGACAGGGGAAAACTACTAATGAAAAACTGTTTTTT.

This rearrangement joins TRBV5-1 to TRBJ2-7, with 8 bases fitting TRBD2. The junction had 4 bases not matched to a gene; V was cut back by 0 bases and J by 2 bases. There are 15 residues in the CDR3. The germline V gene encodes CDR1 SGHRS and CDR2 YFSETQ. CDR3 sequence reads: CASSLGSGSPYEQYF. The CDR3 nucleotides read TGCGCCAGCAGCTTGGGCAGCGGGAGTCCCTACGAGCAGTACTTC.